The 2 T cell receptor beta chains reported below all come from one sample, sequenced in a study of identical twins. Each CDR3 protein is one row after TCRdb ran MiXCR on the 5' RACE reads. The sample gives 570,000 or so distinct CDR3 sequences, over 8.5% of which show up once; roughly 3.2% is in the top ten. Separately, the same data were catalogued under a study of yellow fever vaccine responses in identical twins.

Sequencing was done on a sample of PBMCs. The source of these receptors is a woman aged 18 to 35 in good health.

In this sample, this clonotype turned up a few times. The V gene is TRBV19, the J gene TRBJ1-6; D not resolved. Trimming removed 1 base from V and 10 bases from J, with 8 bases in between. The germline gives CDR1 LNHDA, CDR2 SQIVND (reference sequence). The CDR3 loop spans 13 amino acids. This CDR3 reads CASSIVVLSPLHF. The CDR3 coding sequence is TGTGCCAGTAGTATAGTGGTCCTCTCACCCCTCCACTTT. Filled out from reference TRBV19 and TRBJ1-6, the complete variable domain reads DGGITQSPKYLFRKEGQNVTLSCEQNLNHDAMYWYRQDPGQGLRLIYYSQIVNDFQKGDIAEGYSVSREKKESFPLTVTSAQKNPTAFYLCASSIVVLSPLHFGNGTRLTVT.

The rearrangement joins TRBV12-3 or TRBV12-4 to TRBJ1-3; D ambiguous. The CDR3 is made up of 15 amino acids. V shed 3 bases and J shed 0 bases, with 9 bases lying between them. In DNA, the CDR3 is TGTGCCAGCAGTTTTCGGGCCCTCTCTGGAAACACCATATATTTT. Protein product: CASSFRALSGNTIYF.